The 31 T cell receptor beta chains below all came from one sample that was sequenced in a study of blood T cell repertoires in COVID-19 (dated by TCRdb to about 2020). Library preparation employed the immunoSEQ multiplex PCR assay. TCRdb carries this immuneACCESS record with in-frame sequences only. Its versions omit some clonotypes, under half of them owing to an unresolved V gene in the studies checked, with the rest unexplained. Within this sample are a few hundred thousand clones, with 85% to 90% of them counted one time only. The top ten constitute 3.5% to 4.5% of the sample. The specimen sequenced was peripheral blood. Source of these receptors: a man aged 50-59 years with acute or convalescent COVID-19.

The chain joins TRBV7-3 to TRBJ2-5, with 12 bases matching TRBD2. In germline, CDR1 is SGHTA, CDR2 FQGTGA. The ends lost 5 bases at V and 4 bases at J; junction bases unmatched: 5. The CDR3 runs to 15 residues. The CDR3 sequence: CASSGLAGGPETQYF. CDR3 bases: TGTGCCAGCAGCGGGCTAGCGGGGGGGCCAGAGACCCAGTACTTC.

The V call is TRBV15, the J call TRBJ1-1; TRBD1 aligns across 9 bases. The CDR3 is 16 amino acids. The V segment lost 0 bases and the J segment 5 bases; nucleotides outside the gene matches: 7. Germline V gene lookup returns CDR1 LNHNV and CDR2 YYDKDF (reference sequence). DNA for the CDR3: TGTGCCACCAGCAGAGATCGTGTAGGACAGGGGACTGAAGCTTTCTTT. Amino acid sequence: CATSRDRVGQGTEAFF. Full variable domain (remainder filled in from reference TRBV15 and TRBJ1-1): DAMVIQNPRYQVTQFGKPVTLSCSQTLNHNVMYWYQQKSSQAPKLLFHYYDKDFNNEADTPDNFQSRRPNTSFCFLDIRSPGLGDTAMYLCATSRDRVGQGTEAFFGQGTRLTVV.

There are a few counts of this clone. Additional DNA sequences in this sample encode the identical CDR3. V usage is TRBV4-1 and J usage is TRBJ1-3; D is undetermined. The CDR3 runs to 14 residues. Looked up from germline, CDR1 is MGHRA and CDR2 is YSYEKL. Between the trimmed V and J ends, which lost 4 bases and 0 bases, there was a span of 7 bases. The CDR3 coding sequence is TGCGCCAGCAGCCCGGGAGGCTCTGGAAACACCATATATTTT. Translated: CASSPGGSGNTIYF.

This clone was picked up a small number of times. The rearrangement links TRBV11-2 to TRBJ2-7; the match to TRBD1 covers 10 bases. The CDR3 totals 15 residues. Germline loops: CDR1 SGHAT, CDR2 FQNNGV. J was trimmed by 7 bases and V by 1 base; bases with no gene match: 7. The DNA for the CDR3 is TGTGCCAGCAGCTTAGGGAGACAGGGGGCGCGGGAGCAGTACTTC. It encodes CASSLGRQGAREQYF.

The chain recombines TRBV19 with TRBJ1-1; a possible D gene is TRBD1 (5 bases). Germline values: CDR1 LNHDA, CDR2 SQIVND (reference sequence). Trimming shortened V by 5 bases and J by 4 bases, and 8 bases separated the two germline ends. The CDR3 contains 12 residues. CDR3 nucleotide sequence: TGTGCCAGTAGTTGGGGCCCCACTGAAGCTTTCTTT. Translating it yields CASSWGPTEAFF.

The J gene is TRBJ2-5, the V gene TRBV27; D possibly corresponds to TRBD2 (6 bases). The germline gives CDR1 MNHEY, CDR2 SMNVEV (reference sequence). The V end lost 2 bases, the J end lost 5 bases, and 15 bases lay between the germline ends. The CDR3 is 15 amino acids. CDR3: CASSLRDSRRETQYF. The CDR3, as DNA: TGTGCCAGCAGTTTACGGGACTCAAGGCGGGAGACCCAGTACTTC.

This chain links TRBV6-5 with TRBJ2-7; D unresolved. Germline CDR1 reads MNHEY; CDR2 reads SVGAGI. This CDR3 has 14 residues. The V gene lost 8 bases and the J gene lost 2 bases, with 16 bases spanning the gap. This CDR3 reads CASSLRVPPYEQYF. The CDR3 nucleotides are TGTGCCAGCTCCCTCCGGGTTCCACCCTACGAGCAGTACTTC.

This clone was seen a handful of times. J is TRBJ1-5 and V is TRBV11-2; tentatively, D is TRBD1 (6 bases). Germline loops: CDR1 SGHAT, CDR2 FQNNGV. This CDR3 has 15 residues. V gave up 2 bases and J gave up 4 bases, with 12 bases separating them. The CDR3 spells CASSLRGGGNQPQHF. CDR3 sequence (DNA): TGTGCCAGCAGCTTACGGGGAGGGGGTAATCAGCCCCAGCATTTT.

The chain recombines TRBV3-1 (or the pseudogene TRBV3-2) with TRBJ2-7, with TRBD1 matching over 11 bases. Germline V gene lookup returns CDR1 LGHDT and CDR2 YNNKEL (reference sequence). Unmatched junction bases numbered 4, after V lost 3 bases and J lost 0 bases. This CDR3 contains 16 residues. The CDR3 coding sequence is TGTGCCAGCAGCCACTTAGGGACAGGGGGCTCCTACGAGCAGTACTTC. This encodes CASSHLGTGGSYEQYF.

The chain carries TRBV6-6 and TRBJ1-1; D is possibly TRBD1 (5 bases). This CDR3 is built from 15 residues. Germline V gene sequence: CDR1 MNHNY, CDR2 SVGAGI (reference sequence). V gave up 6 bases and J gave up 1 base, with 15 bases separating them. The CDR3 bases are TGTGCCAGCAGCCAACCGGGGGGACCGAACACTGAAGCTTTCTTT. Its translation is CASSQPGGPNTEAFF.

The V gene is TRBV18, the J gene TRBJ1-3, with D tentatively TRBD1 (5 bases). Deletions cut 3 bases from V and 0 bases from J, with 15 bases between. Germline V gives CDR1 KGHSH, CDR2 LQKENI. The CDR3 extends over 17 amino acids. The CDR3 nucleotides read TGTGCCAGCTCACCGAAAGGGGCCAGTGGCTCTGGAAACACCATATATTTT. Its protein is CASSPKGASGSGNTIYF.

This rearrangement joins TRBV5-8 to TRBJ2-7; 9 nucleotides align to TRBD1. J gave up 4 bases and V 1 base, and 3 bases lay outside the gene matches. CDR1 and CDR2 (germline): SGHTS, YDEGEE. CDR3 length equals 14 residues. The CDR3 DNA reads TGTGCCAGCAGCTTGCGGGACAGGGCGTACGAGCAGTACTTC. Its translation: CASSLRDRAYEQYF.

This clone was seen a single time. The V call is TRBV4-1, the J call TRBJ1-3, with 7 bases matching TRBD1. Germline V CDR1 and CDR2: MGHRA, YSYEKL. CDR3 size: 16 residues. V lost 0 bases to trimming and J lost 8 bases; unmatched junction nucleotides: 10. This CDR3 reads CASSQEWTGVVDTIYF. The CDR3, as DNA: TGCGCCAGCAGCCAAGAGTGGACAGGAGTAGTGGACACCATATATTTT.

The chain uses TRBV5-1 and TRBJ2-1; 13 nucleotides align to TRBD2. Germline V lookup: CDR1 SGHRS, CDR2 YFSETQ. The CDR3 loop spans 16 amino acids. Trimming at V came to 4 bases and at J to 4 bases, leaving 5 bases not matched to a gene. CDR3 DNA: TGCGCCAGCAGCGTCGGACTAGCGGGGGTATACAATGAGCAGTTCTTC. Encoded protein: CASSVGLAGVYNEQFF.

The chain couples TRBV2 to TRBJ2-7; TRBD1 agrees at 8 bases. Germline-derived CDR1 and CDR2 are SNHLY and FYNNEI. The CDR3 contains 14 residues. V shed 5 bases, J shed 3 bases, and the junction held 6 bases outside the gene matches. The CDR3 here is CASSRDRSYYEQYF. CDR3 nucleotide sequence: TGTGCCAGCAGTCGGGACAGGTCTTACTACGAGCAGTACTTC.

The chain uses TRBV5-1 and TRBJ1-1; TRBD1 matches 7 bases. CDR1 SGHRS and CDR2 YFSETQ come from the germline V gene. Trimming removed 0 bases from V and 4 bases from J; junction bases left unmatched: 15. The CDR3 length is 18 residues. CDR3 sequence: CASSLARGMGQSGTEAFF. The CDR3 DNA is TGCGCCAGCAGCTTGGCCAGGGGTATGGGACAGTCGGGCACTGAAGCTTTCTTT.

The rearrangement uses TRBV28 and TRBJ1-4; D is uncertain. The length of the CDR3 is 16 residues. The germline gives CDR1 MDHEN, CDR2 SYDVKM. The V end lost 2 bases, the J end lost 8 bases, and 18 bases lay between the germline ends. The CDR3, as DNA: TGTGCCAGCAGTTTACCCCCAGCGGCCAATAGGGAAAAACTGTTTTTT. As protein: CASSLPPAANREKLFF.

The chain couples TRBV7-3 to TRBJ1-1; TRBD1 is a possible D gene (6 bases). Trimming pared 2 bases from V and 0 bases from J, leaving 10 bases between. Germline assignment: CDR1 SGHTA and CDR2 FQGTGA. This CDR3 has 15 amino acids. CDR3: CASSLWRTVNTEAFF. The CDR3 DNA is TGTGCCAGCAGCTTATGGAGGACAGTGAACACTGAAGCTTTCTTT.

This chain joins TRBV11-2 and TRBJ1-2, with 9 bases aligning to TRBD1. The J segment lost 9 bases and the V segment lost 3 bases, leaving 8 bases of the junction unmatched. In germline, CDR1 is SGHAT, CDR2 FQNNGV. This CDR3 spans 14 amino acids. CDR3 nucleotide sequence: TGTGCCAGCAGCTTCGGGACAGGGACGAAGCGCTACACCTTC. It specifies CASSFGTGTKRYTF.

The chain combines TRBV7-3 with TRBJ1-5, with a weak D call TRBD1 (5 bases). Between the trimmed V and J ends, which lost 0 bases and 7 bases, there was a span of 7 bases. Germline CDR1 reads SGHTA; CDR2 reads FQGTGA. The CDR3 length is 13 residues. In DNA form, the CDR3 reads TGTGCCAGCAGCTTAACCAGGGCCCAGCCCCAGCATTTT. Protein: CASSLTRAQPQHF. The complete variable domain, with remaining parts taken from reference TRBV7-3 and TRBJ1-5, reads GAGVSQTPSNKVTEKGKYVELRCDPISGHTALYWYRQSLGQGPEFLIYFQGTGAADDSGLPNDRFFAVRPEGSVSTLKIQRTERGDSAVYLCASSLTRAQPQHFGDGTRLSIL.

The gene calls are TRBV5-1 and TRBJ1-4; 8 positions match TRBD1. This CDR3 has 15 amino acids. V lost 0 bases, J lost 8 bases, and 6 bases stayed unmatched. CDR1 is SGHRS and CDR2 is YFSETQ in the germline V gene. The CDR3 nucleotides are TGCGCCAGCAGCTTGGCCCCAGGGGGCGACGAAAAACTGTTTTTT. Its protein product is CASSLAPGGDEKLFF.

V is TRBV20-1 and J is TRBJ2-7, with D possibly being TRBD1 (5 bases). Germline values: CDR1 DFQATT, CDR2 SNEGSKA (reference sequence). Trimming took off 3 bases at V and 1 base at J, with 10 bases between the two ends. The CDR3 contains 13 residues. This CDR3 reads CSASAQVSYEQYF. The CDR3 nucleotides are TGCAGTGCTAGTGCACAGGTATCCTACGAGCAGTACTTC.

The chain has TRBV5-1 and TRBJ1-1, with unresolved D. This CDR3 has 16 residues. V was clipped by 5 bases and J by 1 base, with 18 bases between them. Per germline, CDR1 SGHRS and CDR2 YFSETQ. The CDR3 loop is CASSSLGLKRNTEAFF. CDR3 bases: TGCGCCAGCAGTTCCCTCGGACTTAAGAGGAACACTGAAGCTTTCTTT.

The rearrangement joins TRBV4-1 to TRBJ1-5; possibly TRBD1 for D (5 bases). This CDR3 is built from 18 residues. V was shortened by 0 bases and J by 3 bases, with 18 bases between the two germline ends. Looked up from germline, CDR1 is MGHRA and CDR2 is YSYEKL. CDR3 in amino acids: CASSQEVNRGGLNQPQHF. The CDR3 nucleotides read TGCGCCAGCAGCCAAGAAGTGAACCGGGGGGGACTCAATCAGCCCCAGCATTTT.

The rearrangement uses TRBV7-7 and TRBJ2-2, with 9 bases aligning to TRBD1. Per the germline V gene, CDR1 is SSHAT and CDR2 is FNYEAQ (reference sequence). The CDR3 runs 16 residues. V lost 5 bases and J lost 4; bases outside the gene matches: 8. CDR3 in DNA: TGTGCCAGCAGCCCTCGGACAGGGGCCACCACCGGGGAGCTGTTTTTT. It codes for CASSPRTGATTGELFF.

As DNA, the CDR3 is TGTGCCTGGAGTCCACCCGGAGCTCGAGAGACCCAGTACTTC. Amino acid sequence: CAWSPPGARETQYF. This chain uses TRBV30 with TRBJ2-5; no clear D. CDR3 length equals 14 residues. In germline, CDR1 is GTSNPN, CDR2 SVGIG (reference sequence). V gave up 2 bases and J gave up 4 bases, with 14 bases separating them.

The chain joins TRBV19 to TRBJ2-7; 8 positions agree with TRBD1. Germline trimming cut 6 bases from V and 3 bases from J; bases unmatched to any gene: 10. Germline V gene lookup returns CDR1 LNHDA and CDR2 SQIVND (reference sequence). This CDR3 comprises 15 residues. In DNA form, the CDR3 reads TGTGCCAGTAGCCGTGACAGGGGATCCAGCTACGAGCAGTACTTC. It specifies CASSRDRGSSYEQYF.

The rearrangement uses TRBV6-2 or TRBV6-3 and TRBJ2-7; 9 nucleotides agree with TRBD1. This CDR3 contains 15 residues. V gave up 4 bases and J gave up 4 bases; unmatched junction bases: 8. Germline V gene data show CDR1 as MNHEY and CDR2 as SVGEGT. CDR3 loop: CASSSPGTGRYEQYF. For the CDR3, the DNA is TGTGCCAGCAGTTCTCCGGGGACAGGGAGGTACGAGCAGTACTTC.

V gene TRBV6-5 combines with J gene TRBJ1-2, with TRBD1 identical over 7 bases. V lost 6 bases and J lost 4; bases outside the gene matches: 5. CDR1 is MNHEY and CDR2 is SVGAGI in the germline V gene. The CDR3 contains 13 residues. In DNA, the CDR3 is TGTGCCAGCAGGACAGGGCCGTCCTATGGCTACACCTTC. It encodes CASRTGPSYGYTF.

The chain is built from TRBV6-1 and TRBJ2-3; tentative D call: TRBD2 (6 bases). This CDR3 is 15 amino acids long. Germline CDR1 reads MNHNS; CDR2 reads SASEGT. The V end lost 0 bases, the J end lost 2 bases, and 9 bases lay between the germline ends. The DNA of the CDR3 is TGTGCCAGCAGTGAAGCAGGCGGGGACACAGATACGCAGTATTTT. Amino acids: CASSEAGGDTDTQYF.

V is TRBV14 and J is TRBJ2-5; TRBD2 matches at 7 bases. CDR1 is SGHDN, CDR2 FVKESK, per germline. The CDR3 has 13 amino acids. J lost 2 bases, V lost 4 bases, and 1 base had no gene match. CDR3 amino acids: CASSRTRQETQYF. CDR3 sequence (DNA): TGTGCCAGCAGCCGGACTAGGCAAGAGACCCAGTACTTC.